A selection of T cell receptor beta chains follows, all from one sample in a study of blood T cells in healthy people across ages. TCRdb fed the 5' RACE reads into MiXCR, producing one record per CDR3 protein. This sample has more than 650,000 distinct CDR3 sequences, with around 25% found just once. This same sample was also part of a study on T cells of mothers and their children.

Sequenced material: blood. The receptors derive from a boy aged 5-17 years in good health. Both conserved end residues are part of each CDR3. A D gene is named only where the DNA matches it firmly. Clone size, where shown, is once, few, many, or a class for clones that have expanded.

J gene | V gene | clone size | D gene | CDR3 DNA | CDR3 protein
TRBJ1-2 | TRBV29-1 | few | TRBD1 | TGCAGCGCCGGGGGCGGGACAGTGTATGGCTACACCTTC | CSAGGGTVYGYTF
TRBJ1-4 | TRBV9 | . | TRBD1 | TGTGCCAGCAGCGAGAGGGGGGGACAGGAGGATGAAAAACTGTTTTTT | CASSERGGQEDEKLFF
TRBJ1-5 | TRBV20-1 | . | TRBD1 | TGCAGTGCTTCCCGAGGACAGGGGGTTGGCAATCAGCCCCAGCATTTT | CSASRGQGVGNQPQHF
TRBJ1-4 | TRBV14 | few | . | TGTGCCAGCAGCCCCTCGTCATCAGGGCCAACTAATGAAAAACTGTTTTTT | CASSPSSSGPTNEKLFF
TRBJ2-1 | TRBV6-5 | . | TRBD2 | TGTGCCAGCAGTTACCCGGGACTAGCGGGCCTAGAGCAGTTCTTC | CASSYPGLAGLEQFF
TRBJ2-1 | TRBV6-5 | . | . | TGTGCCAGCAGTTACTCAGGGTCTCTCAATGAGCAGTTCTTC | CASSYSGSLNEQFF
TRBJ2-3 | TRBV12-3/TRBV12-4 | . | . | TGTGCCAGCAGTTTACGGCCAGATTATTCCACAGATACGCAGTATTTT | CASSLRPDYSTDTQYF
TRBJ2-7 | TRBV2 | many | TRBD1 | TGTGCCAGCAGAGGGACAGGTACATACGAGCAGTACTTC | CASRGTGTYEQYF
TRBJ2-2 | TRBV11-2 | few | TRBD2 | TGTACCAGCAGCCTGGGGACTAGCGGGGAGGCGGACACCGGGGAGCTGTTTTTT | CTSSLGTSGEADTGELFF
TRBJ1-4 | TRBV29-1 | few | . | TGCAGCGTTAGGTGGGGTGTTAATGAAAAACTGTTTTTT | CSVRWGVNEKLFF
TRBJ1-5 | TRBV10-3 | . | . | TGTGCCATCAGGGGGGCTAATAGCAATCAGCCCCAGCATTTT | CAIRGANSNQPQHF
TRBJ2-5 | TRBV20-1 | . | . | TGCAGTGCTATAGAAGGGGACGTCGAGACCCAGTACTTC | CSAIEGDVETQYF
TRBJ1-4 | TRBV29-1 | few | . | TGCAGCGTTGCCCCGGGGGCGAGTAATGAAAAACTGTTTTTT | CSVAPGASNEKLFF
TRBJ2-7 | TRBV29-1 | . | . | TGCAGCGTTGAAAACAGGGAGACCTACGAGCAGTACTTC | CSVENRETYEQYF
TRBJ2-3 | TRBV6-2/TRBV6-3 | . | . | TGTGCCAGCAGTTACCCCGGGCTGGGCTTAACTGAAGATACGCAGTATTTT | CASSYPGLGLTEDTQYF
TRBJ1-6 | TRBV5-1 | . | . | TGCGCCAGCAGCTTAGACAATAATTCACCCCTCCACTTT | CASSLDNNSPLHF
TRBJ2-5 | TRBV4-1 | few | TRBD1 | TGCGCCAGCAGCCCCCAAGGCGGGACAGGTGGACAAGAGACCCAGTACTTC | CASSPQGGTGGQETQYF
TRBJ2-7 | TRBV7-9 | few | TRBD2 | TGTGCCAGCAGCACTGTAGCGGGGGCCTACGAGCAGTACTTC | CASSTVAGAYEQYF
TRBJ2-5 | TRBV20-1 | . | TRBD1 | TGCAGTGCTAATGGGTTGGAGGGGGACAGGGGAGAGACCCAGTACTTC | CSANGLEGDRGETQYF
TRBJ2-6 | TRBV12-5 | few | TRBD1 | TGTGCTAGTGGTTTTACAGGGGACTCTGGGGCCAACGTCCTGACTTTC | CASGFTGDSGANVLTF
TRBJ2-4 | TRBV6-1 | . | . | TGTGCCAGCAGTGAAAGGGGACTAGCCAAAAACATTCAGTACTTC | CASSERGLAKNIQYF
TRBJ2-7 | TRBV14 | few | . | TGTGCCAGCAGCCAAGATCCGGCAGGGAGGCACGAGCAGTACTTC | CASSQDPAGRHEQYF
TRBJ2-1 | TRBV20-1 | . | . | TGCAGTGGGACGGGGAGCGTTAACAATGAGCAGTTCTTC | CSGTGSVNNEQFF
TRBJ2-1 | TRBV20-1 | few | . | TGCAGTGCTAGAGGAATACCTTACAATGAGCAGTTCTTC | CSARGIPYNEQFF
TRBJ1-4 | TRBV9 | few | TRBD1 | TGTGCCAGCAGCGCCCCGGGACAGGGATATGAAAAACTGTTTTTT | CASSAPGQGYEKLFF
TRBJ2-3 | TRBV15 | . | . | TGTGCCACCAGCAGAGACCCTCGAAGGACGAGCACAGATACGCAGTATTTT | CATSRDPRRTSTDTQYF
TRBJ1-1 | TRBV7-9 | . | . | TGTGCCAGCAGCTCCGCAGTAATGAACACTGAAGCTTTCTTT | CASSSAVMNTEAFF
TRBJ2-2 | TRBV21-1 | few | . | TGTGCCAGCAGCACCTTGAGTAGACGAAAATCGAACACCGGGGAGCTGTTTTTT | CASSTLSRRKSNTGELFF
TRBJ2-1 | TRBV20-1 | . | . | TGCAGTGCTAGAGATAGGGGGTGGAACAATGAGCAGTTCTTC | CSARDRGWNNEQFF
TRBJ1-6 | TRBV6-5 | . | . | TGTGCCAGCAGTTACGGGGGGGCAAGTTCACCCCTCCACTTT | CASSYGGASSPLHF
TRBJ2-1 | TRBV20-1 | . | TRBD2 | TGCAGTGCTAGAGAGCGGGGGGGCTTTTCCTACAATGAGCAGTTCTTC | CSARERGGFSYNEQFF
TRBJ2-5 | TRBV20-1 | . | TRBD2 | TGCAGTGCTAGAGTGGGGGGGGGACCGAAAGAGACCCAGTACTTC | CSARVGGGPKETQYF
TRBJ1-5 | TRBV4-2 | few | TRBD1 | TGTGCCAGCAGCCAAGGAGGGACAGTCCCCTCGCCCCAGCATTTT | CASSQGGTVPSPQHF
TRBJ2-5 | TRBV24-1 | . | . | TGTGCCGCCAGTGATTTGCGGGGGCCAGAGACCCAGTACTTC | CAASDLRGPETQYF
TRBJ2-7 | TRBV7-9 | . | TRBD1 | TGTGCCAGCAGCTCGACGGACAGGGGGCGCGTCCCTGGCTACGAGCAGTACTTC | CASSSTDRGRVPGYEQYF
TRBJ2-1 | TRBV5-5 | few | TRBD2 | TGTGCCAGCAGCTCCATGAGCGGGGGGGCTTACAATGAGCAGTTCTTC | CASSSMSGGAYNEQFF
TRBJ2-5 | TRBV7-6 | few | . | TGTGCCAGCAGCTTAGGAGTTCTCAGGGATAGACACGAGACCCAGTACTTC | CASSLGVLRDRHETQYF
TRBJ2-5 | TRBV9 | . | TRBD2 | TGTGCCAGCAGCGCGACTAGCGGGGTTCAAGAGACCCAGTACTTC | CASSATSGVQETQYF
TRBJ2-1 | TRBV29-1 | . | . | TGCAGCGTAGAGGGGGGGCGGCCCAATGAGCAGTTCTTC | CSVEGGRPNEQFF
TRBJ2-5 | TRBV6-5 | few | TRBD2 | TGTGCCAGCAGTTTCGGAGCGGGGGGACAAGAGACCCAGTACTTC | CASSFGAGGQETQYF
TRBJ2-1 | TRBV5-1 | . | . | TGCGCCAGCAGCTTGGAGCACTATCCGGACAATGAGCAGTTCTTC | CASSLEHYPDNEQFF
TRBJ2-1 | TRBV7-2 | . | TRBD2 | TGTGCCAGCAGCTTAGTAGCGGGGGGCAGGGGGCAGTTCTTC | CASSLVAGGRGQFF
TRBJ2-5 | TRBV29-1 | few | TRBD1 | TGCAGCGTTGAAGATGAGGGGGCGACCCAGTACTTC | CSVEDEGATQYF
TRBJ2-5 | TRBV12-3/TRBV12-4 | once | TRBD2 | TGTGCCAGCAGTTTGAACGGGAGGCCTCAAGAGACCCAGCACTTC | CASSLNGRPQETQHF